Following are 5 T cell receptor beta chains from one sample sequenced in a study of cytomegalovirus exposure and HLA in healthy donors. Amplification used 60 Vbeta primers and 13 Jbeta primers. Data came from immunoSEQ multiplex PCR; TCRdb stores just in-frame clones and leaves some out. The repertoire holds approximately 110,000 clones, with 65% to 80% as singletons. The specimen was PBMCs. Receptor source: a woman aged 40 to 55 in good health and CMV-seropositive.

The V gene is TRBV5-6, the J gene TRBJ2-2, with 8 nucleotides matching TRBD2. V shed 0 bases and J 6 bases; nucleotides not matched to a gene: 4. The CDR3 contains 15 residues. Looked up from germline, CDR1 is SGHDT and CDR2 is YYEEEE. The CDR3 sequence: CASSLEVAGSGELFF. The CDR3 DNA follows: TGTGCCAGCAGCTTGGAGGTAGCGGGATCCGGGGAGCTGTTTTTT.

V usage is TRBV5-3 and J usage is TRBJ2-3; 8 bases align to TRBD2. Being an ORF, TRBV5-3 has a function that is uncertain. V was clipped by 3 bases and J by 0 bases; unmatched bases: 6. This CDR3 is built from 16 residues. The CDR3 here is CARSWRLAKSTDTQYF. CDR3 DNA: TGTGCCAGAAGCTGGAGACTAGCGAAGAGCACAGATACGCAGTATTTT.

The rearrangement links TRBV28 to TRBJ1-5, with TRBD1 as a possible D gene (6 bases). The germline gives CDR1 MDHEN, CDR2 SYDVKM. This CDR3 comprises 14 residues. V lost 3 bases and J lost 5, with 11 bases in between. CDR3 in amino acids: CASSFRQAYQPQHF. For the CDR3, the DNA is TGTGCCAGCAGTTTCCGACAGGCCTATCAGCCCCAGCATTTT.

The V call is TRBV7-6, the J call TRBJ2-6; 9 bases fit TRBD1. With V trimmed by 4 bases and J by 2 bases, 12 bases remained unmatched. In germline, CDR1 is SGHVS, CDR2 FNYEAQ. The CDR3 has 19 amino acids. CDR3 loop: CASSSASQGAKTGANVLTF. CDR3 DNA sequence: TGTGCCAGCAGCTCCGCCTCACAGGGGGCTAAGACTGGGGCCAACGTCCTGACTTTC.

This clone appeared a single time. The chain recombines TRBV27 with TRBJ2-7; 7 nucleotides line up with TRBD2. Germline loops: CDR1 MNHEY, CDR2 SMNVEV (reference sequence). The CDR3 length is 14 residues. Losses at the gene ends were 6 bases for V and 5 bases for J; bases not matched to a gene: 10. DNA for the CDR3: TGTGCCAGCAGCCGCTACCCGACTAGCCACGAGCAGTACTTC. Translation gives CASSRYPTSHEQYF.